A selection of T cell receptor beta chains follows, all from one sample in a study of shared clonotypes between healthy human individuals. Here immunoSEQ multiplex PCR was the method, and the copy in TCRdb shows in-frame clones only, minus some. This table holds about 2.4 million clones, roughly 92% found once. Sequences were obtained from naive CD4+ T cells sorted from blood. The receptor source for this set is a man aged 18 to 30 in good health. Each CDR3 is given with its conserved first and last residue. Each record gives: clone size, J gene, D gene, V gene, CDR3 protein, CDR3 DNA. D genes are given only for firm matches. Rows may omit the clone size; those that give it use once, few, many or a size class.

clone_size: NA; j_call: TRBJ2-3; d_call: NA; v_call: TRBV5-4; cdr3_aa: CASSLGGAKSTDTQYF; cdr3_nt: TGTGCCAGCAGCTTGGGGGGGGCGAAGAGCACAGATACGCAGTATTTT
clone_size: NA; j_call: TRBJ2-2; d_call: NA; v_call: TRBV27; cdr3_aa: CASSYRAGELFF; cdr3_nt: TGTGCCAGCAGTTACAGAGCCGGGGAGCTGTTTTTT
clone_size: NA; j_call: TRBJ2-4; d_call: NA; v_call: TRBV6-1; cdr3_aa: CASSVDSRNIQYF; cdr3_nt: TGTGCCAGCAGCGTGGACAGCCGGAACATTCAGTACTTC
clone_size: NA; j_call: TRBJ2-1; d_call: NA; v_call: TRBV6-1; cdr3_aa: CASIRGEGGANEQFF; cdr3_nt: TGTGCCAGCATTCGAGGGGAAGGGGGGGCCAATGAGCAGTTCTTC
clone_size: NA; j_call: TRBJ1-1; d_call: NA; v_call: TRBV10-2; cdr3_aa: CASSDRSGLQAGNTEAFF; cdr3_nt: TGCGCCAGCAGTGATAGGAGCGGACTCCAAGCGGGGAACACTGAAGCTTTCTTT
clone_size: NA; j_call: TRBJ2-2; d_call: TRBD2; v_call: TRBV19; cdr3_aa: CASSIQWLADGTGELFF; cdr3_nt: TGTGCCAGTAGTATCCAATGGCTAGCGGATGGCACCGGGGAGCTGTTTTTT
clone_size: NA; j_call: TRBJ1-1; d_call: NA; v_call: TRBV5-4; cdr3_aa: CASSFRSPGLRNTEAFF; cdr3_nt: TGTGCCAGCAGCTTCAGAAGTCCGGGACTCAGGAACACTGAAGCTTTCTTT
clone_size: NA; j_call: TRBJ2-3; d_call: NA; v_call: TRBV9; cdr3_aa: CASNPNPSTDTQYF; cdr3_nt: TGTGCCAGCAACCCTAACCCTAGCACAGATACGCAGTATTTT
clone_size: NA; j_call: TRBJ2-3; d_call: NA; v_call: TRBV4-1; cdr3_aa: CASSRLGGVIPDTQYF; cdr3_nt: TGCGCCAGCAGCCGATTGGGCGGCGTAATTCCGGATACGCAGTATTTT
clone_size: NA; j_call: TRBJ2-2; d_call: TRBD1; v_call: TRBV9; cdr3_aa: CASSAGTAGELFF; cdr3_nt: TGTGCCAGCAGCGCTGGGACAGCCGGGGAGCTGTTTTTT
clone_size: NA; j_call: TRBJ2-5; d_call: TRBD1; v_call: TRBV9; cdr3_aa: CASSVEGDRARETQYF; cdr3_nt: TGTGCCAGCAGCGTAGAGGGAGACAGGGCTCGTGAGACCCAGTACTTC
clone_size: NA; j_call: TRBJ2-7; d_call: TRBD1; v_call: TRBV28; cdr3_aa: CASSSPQGVFYEQYF; cdr3_nt: TGTGCCAGCAGTTCACCGCAGGGGGTATTCTACGAGCAGTACTTC
clone_size: NA; j_call: TRBJ1-1; d_call: NA; v_call: TRBV2; cdr3_aa: CASSEQIEAFF; cdr3_nt: TGTGCCAGCAGTGAACAGATTGAAGCTTTCTTT
clone_size: NA; j_call: TRBJ1-5; d_call: TRBD1; v_call: TRBV2; cdr3_aa: CASSGTGGGNQPQHF; cdr3_nt: TGTGCCAGCTCCGGGACAGGGGGCGGCAATCAGCCCCAGCATTTT
clone_size: NA; j_call: TRBJ1-4; d_call: NA; v_call: TRBV19; cdr3_aa: CAAVGSRANEKLFF; cdr3_nt: TGTGCCGCGGTGGGGTCTCGGGCTAATGAAAAACTGTTTTTT
clone_size: NA; j_call: TRBJ1-4; d_call: TRBD1; v_call: TRBV5-1; cdr3_aa: CASSLGQGYEKLFF; cdr3_nt: TGCGCCAGCAGCTTGGGACAGGGGTACGAAAAACTGTTTTTT
clone_size: once; j_call: TRBJ1-1; d_call: NA; v_call: TRBV30; cdr3_aa: CAWSVRSSRVVENTEAFF; cdr3_nt: TGTGCCTGGAGTGTCAGAAGTTCCAGGGTGGTGGAGAACACTGAAGCTTTCTTT
clone_size: NA; j_call: TRBJ2-1; d_call: NA; v_call: TRBV30; cdr3_aa: CAWSTTRVEQFF; cdr3_nt: TGTGCCTGGAGTACGACCCGGGTTGAGCAGTTCTTC
clone_size: NA; j_call: TRBJ2-3; d_call: TRBD1; v_call: TRBV7-6; cdr3_aa: CASSQGQGNPRYTQYF; cdr3_nt: TGTGCCAGCAGCCAGGGACAGGGGAATCCCCGATATACGCAGTATTTT
clone_size: NA; j_call: TRBJ1-2; d_call: TRBD1; v_call: TRBV10-3; cdr3_aa: CAISLNQRQGLDYGYTF; cdr3_nt: TGTGCCATCAGTCTCAACCAGCGACAGGGATTAGACTATGGCTACACCTTC
clone_size: NA; j_call: TRBJ1-4; d_call: NA; v_call: TRBV11-1; cdr3_aa: CASSLAVPEKLFF; cdr3_nt: TGTGCCAGCAGCTTAGCAGTTCCTGAAAAACTGTTTTTT
clone_size: NA; j_call: TRBJ2-2; d_call: NA; v_call: TRBV19; cdr3_aa: CASSIIPNTGELFF; cdr3_nt: TGTGCCAGTAGTATCATTCCGAACACCGGGGAGCTGTTTTTT
clone_size: NA; j_call: TRBJ1-4; d_call: NA; v_call: TRBV7-9; cdr3_aa: CASSLTALNEKLFF; cdr3_nt: TGTGCCAGCAGCCTGACAGCCTTGAATGAAAAACTGTTTTTT
clone_size: NA; j_call: TRBJ2-3; d_call: NA; v_call: TRBV11-2; cdr3_aa: CASSLNFRTDTQYF; cdr3_nt: TGTGCCAGCAGCTTAAATTTCCGCACAGATACGCAGTATTTT
clone_size: NA; j_call: TRBJ2-3; d_call: NA; v_call: TRBV5-1; cdr3_aa: CASSWRPGGTDTQYF; cdr3_nt: TGCGCCAGCAGTTGGCGACCTGGGGGCACAGATACGCAGTATTTT
clone_size: NA; j_call: TRBJ1-5; d_call: NA; v_call: TRBV5-6; cdr3_aa: CASSLRIGTGNQPQHF; cdr3_nt: TGTGCCAGCAGCTTGAGAATCGGGACCGGCAATCAGCCCCAGCATTTT
clone_size: NA; j_call: TRBJ1-2; d_call: TRBD1; v_call: TRBV7-8; cdr3_aa: CASSLDRLEYGYTF; cdr3_nt: TGTGCCAGCAGCTTGGACAGGCTGGAGTATGGCTACACCTTC
clone_size: once; j_call: TRBJ2-2; d_call: TRBD2; v_call: TRBV11-2; cdr3_aa: CASSLVAGEPTGELFF; cdr3_nt: TGTGCCAGCAGCTTAGTCGCGGGGGAACCCACCGGGGAGCTGTTTTTT
clone_size: NA; j_call: TRBJ2-5; d_call: NA; v_call: TRBV2; cdr3_aa: CASSVLRGETQYF; cdr3_nt: TGTGCCAGCAGTGTTCTCAGGGGAGAGACCCAGTACTTC
clone_size: NA; j_call: TRBJ1-2; d_call: NA; v_call: TRBV5-6; cdr3_aa: CASNPPYTRGPYGYTF; cdr3_nt: TGTGCCAGCAACCCCCCATATACACGGGGACCCTATGGCTACACCTTC
clone_size: NA; j_call: TRBJ1-1; d_call: NA; v_call: TRBV5-4; cdr3_aa: CASSERTANTEAFF; cdr3_nt: TGTGCCAGCAGCGAGAGGACGGCCAACACTGAAGCTTTCTTT
clone_size: NA; j_call: TRBJ2-3; d_call: TRBD2; v_call: TRBV29-1; cdr3_aa: CSAGTSGRSLSTDTQYF; cdr3_nt: TGCAGCGCGGGGACTAGCGGGAGGTCCCTAAGCACAGATACGCAGTATTTT
clone_size: NA; j_call: TRBJ2-3; d_call: NA; v_call: TRBV18; cdr3_aa: CASSPPGFPTDTQYF; cdr3_nt: TGTGCCAGCTCACCACCGGGCTTCCCCACAGATACGCAGTATTTT
clone_size: NA; j_call: TRBJ2-3; d_call: TRBD1; v_call: TRBV18; cdr3_aa: CASFLTGTAQDTQYF; cdr3_nt: TGTGCCAGCTTCTTGACCGGGACAGCGCAGGATACGCAGTATTTT
clone_size: once; j_call: TRBJ1-5; d_call: NA; v_call: TRBV28; cdr3_aa: CASTSWGSQPQHF; cdr3_nt: TGTGCCAGCACCTCCTGGGGGTCTCAGCCCCAGCATTTT
clone_size: NA; j_call: TRBJ1-2; d_call: TRBD1; v_call: TRBV7-3; cdr3_aa: CASSLRTGVFNYGYTF; cdr3_nt: TGTGCCAGCAGCTTGCGAACAGGGGTTTTTAACTATGGCTACACCTTC
clone_size: NA; j_call: TRBJ2-2; d_call: TRBD2; v_call: TRBV30; cdr3_aa: CAWRGDETGGPGELFF; cdr3_nt: TGTGCCTGGAGGGGCGACGAGACGGGGGGGCCCGGGGAGCTGTTTTTT
clone_size: NA; j_call: TRBJ2-6; d_call: NA; v_call: TRBV19; cdr3_aa: CASREGSLSSGANVLTF; cdr3_nt: TGTGCCAGTAGAGAGGGCAGTTTAAGCTCTGGGGCCAACGTCCTGACTTTC
clone_size: NA; j_call: TRBJ2-7; d_call: NA; v_call: TRBV28; cdr3_aa: CASSYGGRYEQYF; cdr3_nt: TGTGCCAGCAGCTACGGGGGGCGATACGAGCAGTACTTC
clone_size: NA; j_call: TRBJ2-5; d_call: TRBD2; v_call: TRBV2; cdr3_aa: CASTAGDKVGETQYF; cdr3_nt: TGTGCCAGCACGGCGGGAGATAAGGTGGGGGAGACCCAGTACTTC
clone_size: NA; j_call: TRBJ2-1; d_call: TRBD2; v_call: TRBV7-9; cdr3_aa: CASSSLYPLADGVYNEQFF; cdr3_nt: TGTGCCAGCAGTTCCCTGTACCCGCTAGCGGACGGGGTTTACAATGAGCAGTTCTTC
clone_size: NA; j_call: TRBJ1-4; d_call: NA; v_call: TRBV10-3; cdr3_aa: CAISESVGVGEKLFF; cdr3_nt: TGTGCCATCAGTGAGTCGGTGGGTGTGGGTGAAAAACTGTTTTTT
clone_size: NA; j_call: TRBJ1-1; d_call: NA; v_call: TRBV19; cdr3_aa: CASREAGDTEAFF; cdr3_nt: TGTGCCAGTAGAGAGGCAGGTGACACTGAAGCTTTCTTT
clone_size: NA; j_call: TRBJ2-2; d_call: TRBD1; v_call: TRBV9; cdr3_aa: CASSPGTGLSTGELFF; cdr3_nt: TGTGCCAGCAGCCCCGGGACAGGGCTCTCTACCGGGGAGCTGTTTTTT
clone_size: once; j_call: TRBJ2-3; d_call: TRBD1; v_call: TRBV2; cdr3_aa: CASRETGGWTDTQYF; cdr3_nt: TGTGCCAGCAGGGAGACAGGGGGCTGGACAGATACGCAGTATTTT
clone_size: NA; j_call: TRBJ1-2; d_call: NA; v_call: TRBV14; cdr3_aa: CASSQVGQLYGYTF; cdr3_nt: TGTGCCAGCAGCCAAGTTGGACAGCTCTATGGCTACACCTTC
clone_size: NA; j_call: TRBJ1-6; d_call: NA; v_call: TRBV30; cdr3_aa: CAWRKQGYSYNSPLHF; cdr3_nt: TGTGCCTGGAGGAAACAGGGTTACTCCTATAATTCACCCCTCCACTTT
clone_size: NA; j_call: TRBJ2-5; d_call: NA; v_call: TRBV6-4; cdr3_aa: CASSRTRGETQYF; cdr3_nt: TGTGCCAGCAGCCGGACACGAGGGGAGACCCAGTACTTC
clone_size: NA; j_call: TRBJ1-2; d_call: TRBD1; v_call: TRBV6-4; cdr3_aa: CATRDSPNYGYTF; cdr3_nt: TGTGCCACTCGGGACAGTCCTAACTATGGCTACACCTTC
clone_size: NA; j_call: TRBJ1-4; d_call: NA; v_call: TRBV18; cdr3_aa: CASSPQEIYGTTNEKLFF; cdr3_nt: TGTGCCAGCTCACCCCAAGAGATATACGGAACAACTAATGAAAAACTGTTTTTT